These 31 T cell receptor beta chains were sequenced from one sample in a study of T cells of healthy individuals. Via MiXCR, TCRdb re-called the 5' RACE reads, giving one row per CDR3 protein. The sample has tens of thousands of distinct CDR3 sequences, 4% to 5% seen once. These receptors came from a human donor in good health.

CDR3 nucleotides: TGTGCCAGCAGCCAGGACAGGATGAACACTGAAGCTTTCTTT. Residues: CASSQDRMNTEAFF. This chain connects TRBV7-9 to TRBJ1-1; 7 bases are shared with TRBD1. V dropped 5 bases and J dropped 0; count of bases not matched to a gene: 3. Germline CDR1 and CDR2: SEHNR and FQNEAQ (reference sequence). The CDR3 extends over 14 amino acids.

This clonotype was recorded many times. This rearrangement joins TRBV7-9 to TRBJ2-1, with D unresolved. The CDR3 is 11 amino acids. Trimming removed 3 bases from V and 6 bases from J, with 3 bases in between. Germline V gene lookup returns CDR1 SEHNR and CDR2 FQNEAQ (reference sequence). CDR3 DNA sequence: TGTGCCAGCAGCTTTGGCAATGAGCAGTTCTTC. Its protein is CASSFGNEQFF.

This clonotype was counted only a few times. The chain carries TRBV7-3 and TRBJ2-1; D may correspond to TRBD1 or TRBD2 (5 bases each). Germline V CDR1 and CDR2: SGHTA, FQGTGA. V was pared by 2 bases and J by 4 bases, with 12 bases between. The CDR3 extends over 15 amino acids. CDR3 loop: CASSLGKGPYNEQFF. The CDR3 region has the DNA TGTGCCAGCAGCTTAGGTAAGGGACCTTACAATGAGCAGTTCTTC.

This clonotype was observed a handful of times. This chain uses TRBV6-1 with TRBJ2-1; the D is unclear. The germline gives CDR1 MNHNS, CDR2 SASEGT. V lost 0 bases to trimming and J lost 3 bases, with 15 bases between them. The CDR3 is made up of 17 amino acids. CDR3 sequence: CASSEAPWIRYYNEQFF. CDR3 nucleotides: TGTGCCAGCAGTGAAGCGCCCTGGATCCGCTACTACAATGAGCAGTTCTTC.

The V and J genes are TRBV7-2 and TRBJ2-1, with 10 positions matching TRBD2. Germline lookup yields CDR1 SGHTA and CDR2 FQGNSA. The CDR3 covers 22 residues. With V trimmed by 7 bases and J by 2 bases, 26 bases remained unmatched. CDR3 DNA: TGTGCCAGCAAGGCTCCCCGGGCTCGGGGGGGCTTAGCGGGGGGACCCTACAATGAGCAGTTCTTC. Protein sequence: CASKAPRARGGLAGGPYNEQFF.

The chain combines TRBV4-2 with TRBJ1-1, with D hard to call. With 0 bases removed from V and 7 bases from J, the gap between germline ends came to 6 bases. The CDR3 spans 12 residues. The germline gives CDR1 LGHNA, CDR2 YNFKEQ. This CDR3 is CASSQDGVEAFF. The CDR3 DNA reads as TGTGCCAGCAGCCAAGATGGGGTTGAAGCTTTCTTT.

This clonotype was counted ten times or more. CDR3 coding DNA: TGTGCCAGCAGCAAGTTTCAGGTGCCCTACAATGAGCAGTTCTTC. Translation gives CASSKFQVPYNEQFF. The rearrangement joins TRBV12-3 or TRBV12-4 to TRBJ2-1, with no clear D. With 6 bases removed from V and 2 bases from J, the gap between germline ends came to 14 bases. The CDR3 contains 15 residues.

At least ten counts were recorded for this clonotype. J is TRBJ2-1 and V is TRBV7-2, with D tentatively TRBD2 (6 bases). CDR1 is SGHTA and CDR2 is FQGNSA in the germline V gene. This CDR3 is built from 15 residues. V was shortened by 5 bases and J by 0 bases, with 11 bases between the two germline ends. CDR3: CASSKGLNSYNEQFF. CDR3 nucleotide sequence: TGTGCCAGCAGCAAAGGACTAAACTCCTACAATGAGCAGTTCTTC.

This clonotype came up many times. The chain has TRBV12-3 or TRBV12-4 and TRBJ2-3, with 10 bases matching TRBD1. The CDR3 has 15 residues. The V segment lost 6 bases and the J segment 5 bases; nucleotides outside the gene matches: 8. The CDR3 DNA sequence: TGTGCCAGCAGCCAAAGGACAGGGGGAATAGATACGCAGTATTTT. Its protein product is CASSQRTGGIDTQYF.

V and J are TRBV4-1 and TRBJ2-4; 11 bases are a match to TRBD2. The CDR3 is 16 residues long. CDR1 is MGHRA and CDR2 is YSYEKL in the germline V gene. The J segment lost 15 bases and the V segment lost 0 bases, leaving 13 bases of the junction unmatched. The CDR3 DNA follows: TGCGCCAGCAGCCAAGATCGGGGTAGCGGGGGGGCCCTAACGTACTTC. Encoded protein: CASSQDRGSGGALTYF.

This clonotype was detected many times. This chain connects TRBV7-2 to TRBJ2-7; 11 positions match TRBD1. The CDR3 contains 14 residues. Germline CDR1 SGHTA, CDR2 FQGNSA. The trim removed 4 bases at V and 3 bases at J, leaving 2 bases unmatched. The CDR3: CASSSGTGGYEQYF. The CDR3 bases are TGTGCCAGCAGCTCCGGGACAGGGGGCTACGAGCAGTACTTC.

This clonotype came up many times. The chain has TRBV19 and TRBJ1-5; D perhaps matches TRBD1 (5 bases). Germline V lookup: CDR1 LNHDA, CDR2 SQIVND (reference sequence). This CDR3 has 15 residues. V was clipped by 7 bases and J by 0 bases, with 13 bases between them. This CDR3 is CASTTKGDSNQPQHF. The CDR3 DNA sequence: TGTGCCAGTACTACTAAAGGGGATAGCAATCAGCCCCAGCATTTT.

This clonotype was found many times. The V call is TRBV6-2 or TRBV6-3, the J call TRBJ2-1; a weak D match, TRBD2 (6 bases). CDR3 size: 15 residues. The germline gives CDR1 MNHEY, CDR2 SVGEGT. Deletions cut 5 bases from V and 3 bases from J, with 14 bases between. The CDR3 region is CASSQSSAHYNEQFF. CDR3 nucleotide sequence: TGTGCCAGCAGTCAGTCTAGCGCCCACTACAATGAGCAGTTCTTC.

This clonotype was counted ten times or more. The chain links TRBV20-1 to TRBJ1-2; no firm D call. This CDR3 is built from 17 residues. In germline, CDR1 is DFQATT, CDR2 SNEGSKA (reference sequence). Trimming removed 3 bases at V and 4 bases at J, with 24 bases between. This chain's CDR3 is CSASPTGQGRYSYGYTF. In nucleotides, the CDR3 is TGCAGTGCTAGCCCCACCGGGCAAGGGCGGTATAGCTATGGCTACACCTTC.

This clonotype was counted ten times or more. This chain uses TRBV5-1 with TRBJ2-4, with D unclear. The CDR3 loop spans 12 amino acids. Trimming took 3 bases from V and 5 from J, leaving 6 bases between them. CDR1 SGHRS and CDR2 YFSETQ come from the germline V gene. The CDR3 sequence is CASSSGQNIQYF. The DNA for the CDR3 is TGCGCCAGCAGCTCAGGACAAAACATTCAGTACTTC.

This clonotype was observed at least ten times. The V call is TRBV7-6, the J call TRBJ2-3, with D perhaps TRBD1 or TRBD2 (5 bases each). Germline loops: CDR1 SGHVS, CDR2 FNYEAQ. Trimming pared 1 base from V and 5 bases from J, leaving 10 bases between. This CDR3 region has 14 residues. CDR3 residues: CASSLVGVVDTQYF. CDR3 coding DNA: TGTGCCAGCAGCTTAGTGGGGGTCGTAGATACGCAGTATTTT.

This clonotype was seen many times. The chain has TRBV7-9 and TRBJ2-1, with D possibly TRBD2 on 5 matching bases. Trimming removed 5 bases at V and 9 bases at J, with 14 bases between. Germline V gives CDR1 SEHNR, CDR2 FQNEAQ (reference sequence). The CDR3 consists of 13 residues. CDR3 in DNA: TGTGCCAGCAGCGTCGAACTAGGCGGTGAGCAGTTCTTC. Translation gives CASSVELGGEQFF.

This clonotype came up many times. This chain connects TRBV12-3 or TRBV12-4 to TRBJ1-1; D is unresolved. CDR3 length: 13 residues. V lost 5 bases to trimming and J lost 1 base, with 8 bases between them. CDR3 residues: CASSPLRNTEAFF. DNA of the CDR3: TGTGCCAGCAGTCCTCTTAGGAACACTGAAGCTTTCTTT.

The table lists this clonotype with a few counts. This chain connects TRBV20-1 to TRBJ1-5, with 7 bases identical to TRBD1. V lost 2 bases, J lost 4 bases, and 5 bases stayed unmatched. The CDR3 is made up of 14 amino acids. Per the germline V gene, CDR1 is DFQATT and CDR2 is SNEGSKA (reference sequence). CDR3 sequence reads: CSARFPTGNQPQHF. The DNA of the CDR3 is TGCAGTGCTAGATTTCCGACAGGGAATCAGCCCCAGCATTTT.

This chain uses TRBV6-1 with TRBJ1-1; TRBD1 is a possible D gene (5 bases). The CDR3 consists of 15 residues. From germline, CDR1 is MNHNS and CDR2 SASEGT. Trimming stripped 5 bases from V and 0 bases from J, with 13 bases between. The CDR3 DNA reads TGTGCCAGCAGTCCTCAAGGGGAGGTGAACACTGAAGCTTTCTTT. This encodes CASSPQGEVNTEAFF.

The table lists this clonotype with many counts. The rearrangement joins TRBV29-1 to TRBJ2-7; no reliable D call. V gave up 5 bases and J gave up 6 bases, with 14 bases separating them. This CDR3 is built from 12 residues. CDR1 SQVTM and CDR2 ANQGSEA come from the germline V gene. DNA for the CDR3: TGCAGCGTTTCAAGGGCGGCTTCCGAGCAGTACTTC. Translation gives CSVSRAASEQYF.

This clonotype was recorded at least ten times. The chain is built from TRBV12-3 or TRBV12-4 and TRBJ2-1; D unclear. Trimming shortened V by 1 base and J by 8 bases, and 9 bases separated the two germline ends. The CDR3 runs to 13 residues. The CDR3 bases are TGTGCCAGCAGTTTAGTCCCTAGGGATGAGCAGTTCTTC. Its protein is CASSLVPRDEQFF.

This clonotype has at least ten counts. This chain links TRBV12-3 or TRBV12-4 with TRBJ1-5; TRBD1 agrees at 9 bases. Germline trimming cut 5 bases from V and 4 bases from J; bases unmatched to any gene: 3. The CDR3 is made up of 14 amino acids. CDR3 sequence reads: CASSPDRGNQPQHF. The DNA of the CDR3 is TGTGCCAGCAGTCCGGACAGGGGAAATCAGCCCCAGCATTTT.

The genes are TRBV7-2 and TRBJ2-2, with 9 bases fitting TRBD1. V shed 3 bases and J 7 bases; nucleotides not matched to a gene: 12. This CDR3 comprises 17 residues. The germline gives CDR1 SGHTA, CDR2 FQGNSA. The CDR3 nucleotides are TGTGCCAGCAGCTTTAAGACCGGGACAGGGTCCATCGGGGAGCTGTTTTTT. It specifies CASSFKTGTGSIGELFF.

Many counts were recorded for this clonotype. The chain uses TRBV12-3 or TRBV12-4 and TRBJ1-5, with D hard to call. The CDR3 loop spans 14 amino acids. V lost 6 bases to trimming and J lost 5 bases, with 14 bases between them. This chain's CDR3 is CASSFRMGDQPQHF. CDR3 in DNA: TGTGCCAGCAGCTTTAGAATGGGAGATCAGCCCCAGCATTTT.

This clonotype appeared many times. This rearrangement joins TRBV11-2 to TRBJ2-4; weak D call: TRBD2 (5 bases). Trimming removed 0 bases at V and 11 bases at J, with 11 bases between. Germline V lookup: CDR1 SGHAT, CDR2 FQNNGV. This CDR3 has 13 amino acids. The CDR3 nucleotides are TGTGCCAGCAGCTTAGAGCGGGCTACCTTTCAGTACTTC. Its protein product is CASSLERATFQYF.

This clonotype appeared many times. The chain has TRBV6-5 and TRBJ2-7; D possibly matches TRBD1 or TRBD2 (5 bases each). V shed 6 bases and J shed 2 bases, with 11 bases lying between them. Germline V gene data show CDR1 as MNHEY and CDR2 as SVGAGI. CDR3 length: 13 residues. The CDR3 nucleotides read TGTGCCAGCAGCACTAGGGGAACCTACGAGCAGTACTTC. Translation gives CASSTRGTYEQYF.

This clonotype has a count of ten or more. As DNA, the CDR3 is TGTGCCAGCAGAGCAAGCGGGGGGCCCGGCGAGCAGTACTTC. Encoded protein: CASRASGGPGEQYF. This chain links TRBV5-4 with TRBJ2-7; 9 bases fit TRBD2. Germline V lookup: CDR1 SGHNT, CDR2 YYREEE (reference sequence). Trimming cost V 5 bases and J 6 bases; bases outside gene matches: 9. This CDR3 comprises 14 residues.

This clonotype has just a few counts. CDR3 sequence: CASSQEGYTEQFF. The CDR3 region has the DNA TGTGCCAGCAGCCAAGAAGGGTATACTGAGCAGTTCTTC. The genes are TRBV14 and TRBJ2-1; D remains unclear. V lost 0 bases, J lost 9 bases, and 9 bases lay in between. Per germline, CDR1 SGHDN and CDR2 FVKESK. This CDR3 contains 13 residues.

The rearrangement links TRBV18 to TRBJ2-5; 7 bases are shared with TRBD1. The V gene's germline CDR1 is KGHSH and CDR2 LQKENI. The CDR3 spans 15 residues. V shed 3 bases, J shed 3 bases, and the junction held 7 bases outside the gene matches. Here the CDR3 DNA reads TGTGCCAGCTCACCGCCCGGGACAGTAAAAGAGACCCAGTACTTC. This gives the protein CASSPPGTVKETQYF.

CDR3 DNA: TGTGCCAGCAGTGGGGACAGACCTAACTATGGCTACACCTTC. Translation gives CASSGDRPNYGYTF. This chain links TRBV6-2 or TRBV6-3 with TRBJ1-2; 7 positions match TRBD1. The V gene end was trimmed by 5 bases and the J gene end by 0 bases; junction bases not matched to a gene: 3. This CDR3 comprises 14 residues. Germline assignment: CDR1 MNHEY and CDR2 SVGEGT.